These T cell receptor beta chains were read from a single sample in a study of control samples from healthy donors and cancer patients. TCRdb's copy holds only in-frame clones and misses some; the assay was immunoSEQ multiplex PCR. The table includes tens of thousands of clones, around nine tenths detected once. The source material was blood. Source of these receptors: a woman in her forties or fifties in good health. Each CDR3 is given with its conserved first and last residue. The order of the fields is J gene, D gene, V gene, clone size, CDR3 DNA, CDR3 protein. A D gene is named only where the DNA matches it firmly. Clone size is not always given. Where it is, it says once, few, many or a class for expanded clones.

>TRBJ2-1|TRBD2|TRBV2|once
TGTGCCAGCAGTTTAGCGGGTCTATCCTACAATGAGCAGTTCTTC
CASSLAGLSYNEQFF
>TRBJ1-1|TRBD1|TRBV5-6|few
TGTGCCAGCAGCTTGGGGGACAGGGGTACTGAAGCTTTCTTT
CASSLGDRGTEAFF
>TRBJ1-2|TRBD1|TRBV3-1/TRBV3-2|NA
TGTGCCAGCAGCCCTCTACCGACAGGGAACTATGGCTACACCTTC
CASSPLPTGNYGYTF
>TRBJ1-1|NA|TRBV5-1|NA
TGCGCCAGCAGCCAGGGACACCCGAACACTGAAGCTTTCTTT
CASSQGHPNTEAFF
>TRBJ2-3|TRBD2|TRBV4-2|NA
TGTGCCAGCAGCCGCAAGACTAGCGGGGGGATGGATACGCAGTATTTT
CASSRKTSGGMDTQYF
>TRBJ1-2|NA|TRBV30|NA
TGTGCCTGGAGTGATAGGGAGGGCTACACCTTC
CAWSDREGYTF
>TRBJ1-2|TRBD1|TRBV6-4|few
TGTGCCAGCAGTGACGATTCAGGGGGTTCCTATGGCTACACCTTC
CASSDDSGGSYGYTF
>TRBJ2-2|NA|TRBV19|NA
TGTGCCAGTAGTATGATGCGGCAAACCGGGGAGCTGTTTTTT
CASSMMRQTGELFF
>TRBJ1-1|TRBD1|TRBV6-2/TRBV6-3|few
TGTGCCAGCAGTAAAAGGACAGGGGTTTTGACTGAAGCTTTCTTT
CASSKRTGVLTEAFF
>TRBJ1-2|NA|TRBV30|NA
TGTGCCTGGAGATCTAAAGGGGGCTATGGCTACACCTTC
CAWRSKGGYGYTF
>TRBJ1-5|NA|TRBV4-3|NA
TGCGCCAGCTCTTATAAAGCAGGGCCCAATCAGCCCCAGCATTTT
CASSYKAGPNQPQHF
>TRBJ1-3|NA|TRBV19|NA
TGTGCCAGTAGAGTGGATCTCTACTCTGGAAACACCATATATTTT
CASRVDLYSGNTIYF
>TRBJ1-2|NA|TRBV20-1|NA
TGCAGTGCTAGAGAACTGGGTGGCTACACCTTC
CSARELGGYTF
>TRBJ2-1|NA|TRBV7-8|NA
TGTGCCAGCAGCCCCCCCGGGGGCTATGAGCAGTTCTTC
CASSPPGGYEQFF
>TRBJ2-7|NA|TRBV7-2|NA
TGTGCCAGCAGCTTACTCTTGACAGGCGGCGAGCAGTACTTC
CASSLLLTGGEQYF
>TRBJ2-5|TRBD1|TRBV7-2|NA
TGTGCCAGCAGCCTTGGGACAGGCCAAGAGACCCAGTACTTC
CASSLGTGQETQYF
>TRBJ1-2|NA|TRBV28|NA
TGTGCCAGCAGTCCCTCTCCGGGACACGGCTACACCTTC
CASSPSPGHGYTF
>TRBJ1-4|NA|TRBV7-9|few
TGTGCCAGCAGCGTCCAGGATATAGTTAATGAAAAACTGTTTTTT
CASSVQDIVNEKLFF
>TRBJ1-4|NA|TRBV27|NA
TGTGCCAGCAGTCAGGGAATGTGGACTAGGGGCGAAAAACTGTTTTTT
CASSQGMWTRGEKLFF
>TRBJ2-7|NA|TRBV29-1|NA
TGCAGCGTTACGACTAGCTCCTACGAGCAGTACTTC
CSVTTSSYEQYF
>TRBJ2-7|TRBD1|TRBV9|NA
TGTGCCAGCAGCGCCATTACAGGGGCCGGCGAGCAGTACTTC
CASSAITGAGEQYF
>TRBJ2-5|NA|TRBV6-2/TRBV6-3|NA
TGTGCCAGCAGTTACACTCCGTCAACGTTGATCGAGACCCAGTACTTC
CASSYTPSTLIETQYF
>TRBJ2-5|NA|TRBV15|NA
TGTGCCACCAGCAGATACGGAGAGACCCAGTACTTC
CATSRYGETQYF
>TRBJ2-1|NA|TRBV5-1|NA
TGCGCCAGCAGGCTTGGGAAGGTCATCGACAATGAGCAGTTCTTC
CASRLGKVIDNEQFF
>TRBJ1-5|NA|TRBV5-6|NA
TGTGCCAGCAGCTTCGGGGACGGCCAGCCCCAGCATTTT
CASSFGDGQPQHF
>TRBJ2-1|TRBD2|TRBV19|NA
TGTGCCACCGCCCGCGGGGGGGAGAATGAGCAGTTCTTC
CATARGGENEQFF
>TRBJ1-2|TRBD1|TRBV10-3|once
TGTGCCGTTGCCTCGGGTCAGGGACAGGGTAAGAGTGGCTACACCTTC
CAVASGQGQGKSGYTF
>TRBJ2-1|TRBD1|TRBV24-1|once
TGTGCCACCAGTGACCGGTCCCGACAGGGGGCGGGCAATGAGCAGTTCTTC
CATSDRSRQGAGNEQFF
>TRBJ2-6|NA|TRBV28|NA
TGTGCCAGCAGTCACTACAGCTCTGGGGCCAACGTCCTGACTTTC
CASSHYSSGANVLTF
>TRBJ2-2|NA|TRBV28|NA
TGTGCCAGCAGTTTGCCCCCTGTAGGACGGGCCGGGGAGCTGTTTTTT
CASSLPPVGRAGELFF
>TRBJ1-5|TRBD1|TRBV19|NA
TGTGCCAGTAGTCCGACTGGGACAGCCCAAGGGGAATTT
CASSPTGTAQGEF
>TRBJ2-5|NA|TRBV3-1/TRBV3-2|NA
TGTGCCAGTTGGATGAGGGGTTTGGAGACCCAGTACTTC
CASWMRGLETQYF
>TRBJ1-4|NA|TRBV6-5|NA
TGTGCCACCCTGAATGAAAAACTGTTTTTT
CATLNEKLFF
>TRBJ1-2|NA|TRBV4-3|NA
TGCGCCAGCAGCCAAGGGGGAGGCTATGGCTACACCTTC
CASSQGGGYGYTF
>TRBJ1-1|NA|TRBV16|once
TGTGCCAGCAGCCAAGAGGCTCTAACTGAAGCTTTCTTT
CASSQEALTEAFF
>TRBJ1-5|TRBD1|TRBV24-1|NA
TGTGCCACCAGTGATACAGGGGTACTCAATCAGCCCCAGCATTTT
CATSDTGVLNQPQHF
>TRBJ1-1|NA|TRBV6-2/TRBV6-3|NA
TGTGCCAGCAGTTCAGGACGGGAGAACACTGAAGCTTTCTTT
CASSSGRENTEAFF
>TRBJ2-3|NA|TRBV6-1|NA
TGTGCCAGCAGTGATCACCCGGCAGATACGCAGTATTTT
CASSDHPADTQYF
>TRBJ1-6|NA|TRBV5-1|NA
TGCGCCAGCAGCTTCCTCGACAGCTTAAGCTCCTATAATTCACCCCTCCACTTT
CASSFLDSLSSYNSPLHF
>TRBJ2-3|NA|TRBV19|NA
TGTGCCAGTAGAGGCCGGAGCACAGATACGCAGTATTTT
CASRGRSTDTQYF
>TRBJ1-2|NA|TRBV19|NA
TGTGCCAGTAGTAAAGCCGTCACATCCTATGGCTACACCTTC
CASSKAVTSYGYTF
>TRBJ2-1|TRBD2|TRBV4-3|NA
TGCGCCAGCAGCCAAGAGGTAGCGGGGGTCTACAATGAGCAGTTCTTC
CASSQEVAGVYNEQFF
>TRBJ2-1|NA|TRBV7-3|NA
TGTGCCAGCTCGTGGGGCCCTTACAATGAGCAGTTCTTC
CASSWGPYNEQFF
>TRBJ1-1|TRBD1|TRBV20-1|NA
TGCAGTGCCCAGGGACAGACTGAAGCTTTCTTT
CSAQGQTEAFF
>TRBJ2-5|NA|TRBV4-3|few
TGCGCCAGCAGCCAATCTTGGTACCAAGAGACCCAGTACTTC
CASSQSWYQETQYF
>TRBJ1-5|NA|TRBV18|NA
TGTGCCAGCTCACCGCCCGGGATCAATCAGCCCCAGCATTTT
CASSPPGINQPQHF
>TRBJ2-2|NA|TRBV5-1|NA
TGCGCCAGCGGCTCAGGTCAGAAGTCTCACGCGAACACCGGGGAGCTGTTTTTT
CASGSGQKSHANTGELFF
>TRBJ1-5|NA|TRBV6-4|NA
TGTGCCAGCAGTGACGGGGAGTCCCAGCCCCAGCATTTT
CASSDGESQPQHF
>TRBJ1-5|NA|TRBV5-8|NA
TGTGCCAGCAGCCTACGGTATCAGCCCCAGCATTTT
CASSLRYQPQHF
>TRBJ1-6|NA|TRBV19|NA
TGTGCCAGTAGTTTCAGCCTAGAGAGTTATTCACCCCTCCACTTT
CASSFSLESYSPLHF
>TRBJ1-5|NA|TRBV21-1|NA
TGTGCCAGAGCCGGGGCATACAATCAGCCCCAGCATTTT
CARAGAYNQPQHF
>TRBJ1-4|NA|TRBV28|NA
TGTGCCAGCAGTTTGGCTACAGGGAGGGTTGAAAAACTGTTTTTT
CASSLATGRVEKLFF